This paragraph covers one T cell receptor (beta chain) sequence. Its antigen is still unknown. J was trimmed by 4 bases and V by 2 bases; bases with no gene match: 5. The CDR3 contains 16 residues. Germline loops: CDR1 LGHDT, CDR2 YNNKEL (reference sequence). This specimen comes from a study of T cell responses to AZD1222 COVID-19 vaccine. Study-level points and caveats: Distributed over spike, vaccine-associated CD4 TCRs predominated at 160-218 and 743-854. Clonal diversity was possibly underestimated; the donors were predominantly white British and more often female.

Sequenced by immunoSEQ multiplex PCR; TCRdb stores in-frame clones only, minus some. The sample lists about 100,000 clones, 80% to 95% seen once, with 1.5% to 2% in the top ten. The TCR originated in an adult in good health. This chain joins TRBV3-1 (or the pseudogene TRBV3-2) and TRBJ2-5, with 12 nucleotides matching TRBD2. The starting material was peripheral blood, obtained on day 0 of AZD1222 vaccination. The CDR3 loop reads CASSQTTSGSGETQYF. The CDR3 nucleotides are TGTGCCAGCAGCCAAACGACTAGCGGGAGCGGAGAGACCCAGTACTTC.